A single sample gave rise to the 7 T cell receptor beta chains below, sequenced in a study of CD8+CD57+ T cells in acquired aplastic anemia. It was genomic DNA that served as the template for profiling TCR beta VDJ and CDR3. Using its own MiXCR run on the reads, TCRdb lists one record per CDR3 protein. The repertoire holds 120,000 or so distinct CDR3 sequences, with 58% as singletons. In patients chosen for sequencing, flow cytometry had shown CD8+CD57+ cell expansion. Sample: sorted CD4+, CD8+, or CD8+CD57+ T cells (not recorded which) from PBMCs. These receptors all come from a human donor with aplastic anemia.

The gene calls are TRBV10-3 and TRBJ2-7; D not certain. Per germline, CDR1 ENHRY and CDR2 SYGVKD. CDR3 length equals 14 residues. Deletions cut 3 bases from V and 2 bases from J, with 11 bases between. In DNA form, the CDR3 reads TGTGCCATCAGTGACCAAAAGGTAGCCTACGAGCAGTACTTC. Its translation: CAISDQKVAYEQYF.

This clonotype was recorded a few times. The chain combines TRBV10-3 with TRBJ1-5; D call uncertain. This CDR3 has 14 amino acids. Looked up from germline, CDR1 is ENHRY and CDR2 is SYGVKD. The V and J ends lost 0 bases and 3 bases respectively, with 6 bases between them. In DNA, the CDR3 is TGTGCCATCAGTGAGTCGCTTAACAATCAGCCCCAGCATTTT. It is translated as CAISESLNNQPQHF.

The chain links TRBV7-9 to TRBJ2-7; D might be TRBD2 (6 bases). V was pared by 5 bases and J by 2 bases, with 10 bases between. CDR1 SEHNR and CDR2 FQNEAQ come from the germline V gene (reference sequence). The CDR3 is 13 amino acids. In DNA, the CDR3 is TGTGCCAGCAGCCCCGGGGGTACCTACGAGCAGTACTTC. Its translation: CASSPGGTYEQYF.

The rearrangement links TRBV15 to TRBJ1-3; TRBD1 matches 9 bases. Germline V CDR1 and CDR2: LNHNV, YYDKDF (reference sequence). J gave up 2 bases and V 1 base, and 0 bases lay outside the gene matches. The CDR3 extends over 15 amino acids. Here the CDR3 DNA reads TGTGCCACCAGCAGAGGGACAGGGGCTGGAAACACCATATATTTT. Residues: CATSRGTGAGNTIYF.

The rearrangement joins TRBV6-5 to TRBJ2-5; the D gene is possibly TRBD1 (6 bases). Germline CDR1 reads MNHEY; CDR2 reads SVGAGI. CDR3 length equals 15 residues. V dropped 4 bases and J dropped 9 bases, with 21 bases sitting between them. The DNA for the CDR3 is TGTGCCAGCAGTTCGGCGGCAGGGGAGTTGGAGGCCCAGTACTTC. As protein: CASSSAAGELEAQYF.

J is TRBJ1-1 and V is TRBV5-1; no clear D gene. Trimming cost V 4 bases and J 2 bases, with 18 bases left between them. This CDR3 is 16 amino acids long. Germline CDR1 and CDR2: SGHRS and YFSETQ. The CDR3 loop is CASSLRSISQNTEAFF. In nucleotides, the CDR3 is TGCGCCAGCAGCCTAAGATCAATCTCACAAAACACTGAAGCTTTCTTT.

V usage is TRBV7-9 and J usage is TRBJ2-3; D is tentatively TRBD1 or TRBD2 (7 bases each). The CDR3 has 14 amino acids. Per germline, CDR1 SEHNR and CDR2 FQNEAQ (reference sequence). The V end lost 7 bases, the J end lost 1 base, and 12 bases lay between the germline ends. CDR3 sequence (DNA): TGTGCCAGCACGACAGGGAGGGGCACAGATACGCAGTATTTT. This codes for CASTTGRGTDTQYF.